The sequence of this T cell receptor beta chain was determined in a study of control samples from healthy donors and cancer patients. TCRdb keeps only in-frame clones here, not all; method: immunoSEQ multiplex PCR. The profile shows 130,000 to 150,000 clones, 89% of them singletons. This CDR3 is 12 amino acids long. Germline CDR1 is SNHLY and CDR2 is FYNNEI. Trimming took off 6 bases at V and 7 bases at J, with 12 bases between the two ends. Sequences were obtained from blood. V usage is TRBV2 and J usage is TRBJ1-2, with D perhaps matching TRBD1 (6 bases). The clonotype originates from a man between 25 and 39 years old in good health. CDR3 in DNA: TGTGCCAGCAGAGGGCAGGGGCCTGGCTACACCTTC. Its protein is CASRGQGPGYTF.